Each of the 32 T cell receptor beta chains below was sequenced from the same sample in a study of vaccination and CD4 T cells after COVID-19. The antigens of these receptors remain unknown. Once obtained from cultured CD4+ T cells, the DNA was sequenced using the Oncomine TCR Beta short-read assay. TCRdb analysed the PCR reads with MiXCR anew, one entry per CDR3 protein. The table shows about 15,000 distinct CDR3 sequences, with roughly 53% occurring only once. Treatment defined: roughly ten-day PBMC culture with coronavirus spike peptide pools or control peptides (ViraFEST assay). Here the sequenced sample was CD4+ T cells from blood, cultured in vitro, taken before SARS-CoV-2 vaccination. The receptors were sampled from a human donor who had recovered from COVID-19.

The genes are TRBV6-1 and TRBJ2-3, with 11 bases identical to TRBD2. CDR3 size: 15 residues. Looked up from germline, CDR1 is MNHNS and CDR2 is SASEGT. V trimming: 7 bases; J trimming: 4 bases; junction bases outside the gene matches: 7. In nucleotides, the CDR3 is TGTGCCAGCACCAGTCTAGCGGGGGGCCCAGATACGCAGTATTTT. Translated: CASTSLAGGPDTQYF.

This chain uses TRBV11-2 with TRBJ2-5; D possibly uses TRBD1 or TRBD2 (5 bases each). This CDR3 comprises 14 residues. V shed 1 base and J shed 1 base, with 7 bases lying between them. In germline, CDR1 is SGHAT, CDR2 FQNNGV. The CDR3 nucleotides are TGTGCCAGCAGCTTAGGAGGGGTCCAAGAGACCCAGTACTTC. Translation: CASSLGGVQETQYF.

In its sample, this clonotype was seen a few times. V gene TRBV2 combines with J gene TRBJ1-2; a weak D match, TRBD1 (5 bases). The CDR3 is made up of 11 amino acids. The V end lost 8 bases, the J end lost 4 bases, and 8 bases lay between the germline ends. CDR1 SNHLY and CDR2 FYNNEI come from the germline V gene. The CDR3 here is CASGDLYGYTF. CDR3 nucleotides: TGTGCCAGCGGGGACCTCTATGGCTACACCTTC.

This sequence joins TRBV19 and TRBJ1-1, with D perhaps TRBD1 (6 bases). This CDR3 has 16 residues. The germline CDR1 and CDR2 sequences are LNHDA and SQIVND (reference sequence). Trimming removed 7 bases from V and 0 bases from J, with 18 bases in between. The CDR3 is CASNLRGGRMNTEAFF. In nucleotides, the CDR3 is TGTGCCAGTAACCTAAGGGGGGGAAGGATGAACACTGAAGCTTTCTTT.

The chain recombines TRBV12-3 or TRBV12-4 with TRBJ1-1; a weak D match, TRBD1 (5 bases). There are 13 residues in the CDR3. Deletions cut 3 bases from V and 6 bases from J, with 11 bases between. The chain's CDR3 is CASSFIRGPEAFF. The CDR3 region has the DNA TGTGCCAGCAGTTTTATTCGGGGCCCTGAAGCTTTCTTT.

This clonotype showed up just once. The CDR3 loop is CASQSSGLYQETQYF. CDR3 sequence (DNA): TGTGCCAGCCAATCGAGCGGACTGTACCAAGAGACCCAGTACTTC. This chain joins TRBV5-8 and TRBJ2-5; tentative D call: TRBD2 (5 bases). V gave up 7 bases and J gave up 0 bases, with 16 bases separating them. CDR1 is SGHTS, CDR2 YDEGEE, per germline. CDR3 size: 15 residues.

The chain links TRBV25-1 to TRBJ2-5; 7 positions match TRBD2. This CDR3 has 18 amino acids. In germline, CDR1 is MGHDK, CDR2 SYGVNS. Trimming cost V 0 bases and J 4 bases; bases outside gene matches: 14. The DNA of the CDR3 is TGTGCCAGCAGTGAATATGTGGGTTGGTATCGCGGGAGAGAGACCCAGTACTTC. It specifies CASSEYVGWYRGRETQYF.

V gene TRBV11-2 combines with J gene TRBJ1-6; D gene unclear. V lost 7 bases to trimming and J lost 8 bases, with 21 bases between them. CDR1 is SGHAT and CDR2 is FQNNGV in the germline V gene. The CDR3 has 16 residues. The CDR3 DNA is TGTGCCAGCACCCTTATCCTAGGTGAAGTGGATTCACCCCTCCACTTT. This gives the protein CASTLILGEVDSPLHF.

J is TRBJ2-3 and V is TRBV19; D is perhaps TRBD2 (6 bases). Germline V gene data show CDR1 as LNHDA and CDR2 as SQIVND (reference sequence). The CDR3 sequence is 13 residues long. The CDR3 coding sequence is TGTGCATCCTCTAGCGAGAGCACAGATACGCAGTATTTT. Translating it yields CASSSESTDTQYF.

The V and J genes are TRBV10-3 and TRBJ1-1; no reliable D call. With 0 bases removed from V and 5 bases from J, the gap between germline ends came to 10 bases. Germline V gene data show CDR1 as ENHRY and CDR2 as SYGVKD. The CDR3 contains 14 residues. Here the CDR3 DNA reads TGTGCCATCAGTGAGTCGAGAGGTACGACTGAAGCTTTCTTT. Its protein product is CAISESRGTTEAFF.

The chain recombines TRBV19 with TRBJ1-2; TRBD1 agrees at 12 bases. This CDR3 contains 15 residues. Trimming cost V 8 bases and J 4 bases; bases outside gene matches: 8. In germline, CDR1 is LNHDA, CDR2 SQIVND (reference sequence). The CDR3 loop is CASEIGTGGGYGYTF. In DNA, the CDR3 is TGTGCCAGTGAGATAGGGACAGGGGGCGGCTATGGCTACACCTTC.

This clonotype is medium-sized by share. The chain joins TRBV27 to TRBJ1-4; TRBD1 matches at 9 bases. The V gene's germline CDR1 is MNHEY and CDR2 SMNVEV (reference sequence). The CDR3 consists of 15 residues. V trimming: 6 bases; J trimming: 8 bases; junction bases outside the gene matches: 10. CDR3 DNA: TGTGCCAGCAGAGGGTACAGGGGGCAGGGCGAAAAACTGTTTTTT. It encodes CASRGYRGQGEKLFF.

The chain joins TRBV28 to TRBJ1-2; a weak D match, TRBD1 (6 bases). The germline V gene has CDR1 MDHEN and CDR2 SYDVKM. The CDR3 consists of 13 residues. Between the trimmed V and J ends, which lost 2 bases and 7 bases, there was a span of 11 bases. CDR3 loop: CASSLNRDRGYTF. The DNA for the CDR3 is TGTGCCAGCAGTTTAAACAGGGATCGTGGCTACACCTTC.

Only a few counts were recorded for this clonotype. This chain joins TRBV19 and TRBJ1-5; TRBD1 matches at 7 bases. The CDR3 has 13 amino acids. Germline CDR1 is LNHDA and CDR2 is SQIVND (reference sequence). The V gene end was trimmed by 9 bases and the J gene end by 6 bases; junction bases not matched to a gene: 8. CDR3 protein: CASHRQGGQPQHF. In nucleotides, the CDR3 is TGTGCCAGCCACCGACAGGGTGGTCAGCCCCAGCATTTT.

The genes are TRBV28 and TRBJ1-6, with D uncertain. Germline V gene data show CDR1 as MDHEN and CDR2 as SYDVKM. This CDR3 is built from 15 residues. The V and J ends lost 3 bases and 5 bases respectively, with 11 bases between them. This CDR3 is CASSLLLANNSPLHF. CDR3 nucleotide sequence: TGTGCCAGCAGTTTGCTCCTGGCAAATAATTCACCCCTCCACTTT.

This clonotype was seen a few times. The chain uses TRBV11-3 and TRBJ1-6; D remains ambiguous. V dropped 7 bases and J dropped 7 bases, with 8 bases sitting between them. This CDR3 region has 12 residues. Germline CDR1 and CDR2: SGHNT and YENEEA. In DNA form, the CDR3 reads TGTGCCAGCACCTTCGGGAATTCACCCCTCCACTTT. This sequence encodes CASTFGNSPLHF. Full variable domain (outside the CDR3, taken from reference TRBV11-3 and TRBJ1-6): EAGVVQSPRYKIIEKKQPVAFWCNPISGHNTLYWYLQNLGQGPELLIRYENEEAVDDSQLPKDRFSAERLKGVDSTLKIQPAELGDSAVYLCASTFGNSPLHFGNGTRLTVT.

The rearrangement uses TRBV18 and TRBJ1-2, with a possible D match to TRBD1 (6 bases). The CDR3 totals 13 residues. Germline loops: CDR1 KGHSH, CDR2 LQKENI. Trimming took 1 base from V and 5 from J, leaving 8 bases between them. The CDR3 spells CASSPRGLYGYTF. As DNA, the CDR3 is TGTGCCAGCTCACCACGGGGGCTGTATGGCTACACCTTC.

The chain couples TRBV19 to TRBJ1-5; perhaps TRBD1 as D (6 bases). V lost 3 bases and J 2 bases, leaving 8 bases between the germline ends. The CDR3 has 14 amino acids. Germline CDR1 and CDR2: LNHDA and SQIVND (reference sequence). The CDR3 coding sequence is TGTGCCAGTAGTATGGGACAACGCAATCAGCCCCAGCATTTT. Protein product: CASSMGQRNQPQHF.

V is TRBV5-4 and J is TRBJ1-1; 8 nucleotides align to TRBD1. This CDR3 is 16 amino acids long. V trimming: 2 bases; J trimming: 4 bases; junction bases outside the gene matches: 10. The V gene's germline CDR1 is SGHNT and CDR2 YYREEE (reference sequence). The DNA for the CDR3 is TGTGCCAGCAGCTTCAACCAGGGGGCGCGGGGCACTGAAGCTTTCTTT. It codes for CASSFNQGARGTEAFF.

V and J are TRBV20-1 and TRBJ1-6; 9 positions agree with TRBD1. Germline V gene sequence: CDR1 DFQATT, CDR2 SNEGSKA (reference sequence). CDR3 length: 19 residues. With 6 bases clipped from V and 2 bases from J, the junction kept 17 bases outside the gene matches. CDR3 DNA sequence: TGCAGTGCCAGACCGAACCGACAGGGGGTTAGGACCTATAATTCACCCCTCCACTTT. This codes for CSARPNRQGVRTYNSPLHF.

V gene TRBV25-1 combines with J gene TRBJ2-1; D might be TRBD1 or TRBD2, each matching 5 bases. V lost 2 bases and J 6 bases, leaving 11 bases between the germline ends. CDR1 is MGHDK, CDR2 SYGVNS, per germline. The CDR3 is 14 residues long. This CDR3 is CASSEAERGNEQFF. In DNA form, the CDR3 reads TGTGCCAGCAGTGAAGCTGAGAGGGGCAATGAGCAGTTCTTC.

This clonotype was detected once. The chain is built from TRBV7-8 and TRBJ1-1; possibly TRBD1 for D (5 bases). The CDR3 length is 18 residues. Trimming took off 5 bases at V and 1 base at J, with 23 bases between the two ends. Germline loops: CDR1 SGHVS, CDR2 FQNEAQ. In DNA form, the CDR3 reads TGTGCCAGCAGCCCACGCTCCAGGGTCTTTATCCCGAACACTGAAGCTTTCTTT. It specifies CASSPRSRVFIPNTEAFF.

This clonotype was seen only a few times. V is TRBV24-1 and J is TRBJ2-5, with D tentatively TRBD1 (5 bases). Germline values: CDR1 KGHDR, CDR2 SFDVKD. Trimming removed 4 bases from V and 4 bases from J, with 12 bases in between. The CDR3 contains 14 residues. CDR3 bases: TGTGCCACCAGTGAGCCGGACACCCGAGAGACCCAGTACTTC. Amino acid sequence: CATSEPDTRETQYF.

The genes are TRBV25-1 and TRBJ2-5, with D tentatively TRBD2 (6 bases). The CDR3 totals 16 residues. V shed 4 bases and J shed 2 bases, with 17 bases lying between them. Germline assignment: CDR1 MGHDK and CDR2 SYGVNS. The CDR3 DNA sequence: TGTGCCAGCAGTGGGTGGGGGGACGGATCACAAGAGACCCAGTACTTC. Translating it yields CASSGWGDGSQETQYF.

The CDR3 is CAWSTSQGSQPQHF. CDR3 coding DNA: TGTGCCTGGAGTACATCTCAAGGGAGTCAGCCCCAGCATTTT. The rearrangement joins TRBV30 to TRBJ1-5; no clear D. This CDR3 has 14 residues. V was trimmed by 2 bases and J by 6 bases, leaving 14 bases between them. The germline gives CDR1 GTSNPN, CDR2 SVGIG (reference sequence).

This clonotype was found a few times. The chain couples TRBV7-2 to TRBJ2-5; D might be TRBD2 (5 bases). The CDR3 runs 14 residues. V lost 5 bases to trimming and J lost 4 bases, with 14 bases between them. Germline CDR1 and CDR2: SGHTA and FQGNSA. The CDR3, as DNA: TGTGCCAGCAGCGCAATGGGTCGGGGAGAGACCCAGTACTTC. It translates to CASSAMGRGETQYF.

This clonotype is labeled medium-sized. V is TRBV20-1 and J is TRBJ1-5; 8 nucleotides line up with TRBD1. From germline, CDR1 is DFQATT and CDR2 SNEGSKA (reference sequence). The CDR3 length is 15 residues. Unmatched junction bases numbered 7, after V lost 1 base and J lost 5 bases. The CDR3 DNA reads TGCAGTGCTAGAGCTCCCGGACAGGGATATCAGCCCCAGCATTTT. This sequence encodes CSARAPGQGYQPQHF.

J is TRBJ1-6 and V is TRBV20-1; D is perhaps TRBD1 (5 bases). V was shortened by 6 bases and J by 8 bases, with 8 bases between the two germline ends. This CDR3 region has 11 residues. Germline loops: CDR1 DFQATT, CDR2 SNEGSKA (reference sequence). The chain's CDR3 is CSACRDSPLHF. As DNA, the CDR3 is TGCAGTGCCTGCAGGGATTCACCCCTCCACTTT.

The chain is built from TRBV18 and TRBJ1-6; tentatively, D is TRBD1 (5 bases). Germline V gene data show CDR1 as KGHSH and CDR2 as LQKENI. V lost 10 bases, J lost 7 bases, and 20 bases lay in between. This CDR3 is 15 amino acids long. CDR3 region: CATQGDPRRNSPLHF. CDR3 nucleotides: TGTGCCACCCAGGGCGACCCTCGGAGGAATTCACCCCTCCACTTT.

As DNA, the CDR3 is TGTGCCAGCAGTGAATTGGGACAGACCAATCAGCCCCAGCATTTT. Protein sequence: CASSELGQTNQPQHF. The chain couples TRBV6-1 to TRBJ1-5; 7 nucleotides agree with TRBD1. The length of the CDR3 is 15 residues. The V and J ends lost 2 bases and 3 bases, in that order; junction bases with no gene match: 4. Germline CDR1 reads MNHNS; CDR2 reads SASEGT.

There are a few counts of this clonotype. CDR3 residues: CSARDLDTVHGYTF. In DNA, the CDR3 is TGCAGTGCTAGAGATCTCGACACCGTTCATGGCTACACCTTC. The rearrangement links TRBV20-1 to TRBJ1-2; D call uncertain. V lost 0 bases to trimming and J lost 6 bases, with 14 bases between them. Germline CDR1 and CDR2: DFQATT and SNEGSKA (reference sequence). The CDR3 covers 14 residues.

In this sample, this clonotype turned up a few times. The chain employs TRBV6-2 or TRBV6-3 and TRBJ1-1; D is perhaps TRBD1 (5 bases). With 7 bases removed from V and 0 bases from J, the gap between germline ends came to 15 bases. The CDR3 extends over 15 amino acids. The germline gives CDR1 MNHEY, CDR2 SVGEGT. The CDR3 spells CASTDDSYMNTEAFF. The CDR3 nucleotides read TGTGCCAGCACCGATGACAGCTACATGAACACTGAAGCTTTCTTT.